The sequence of this T cell receptor beta chain was determined in a study of blood T cell repertoires in COVID-19. Study-level background: Whether acute or convalescent, the COVID-19 samples came from the United States, Italy and Spain. From T cells, B-cell-depleted T cells, or PBMCs came the material, which was cDNA or gDNA.

This clone was observed a handful of times. The authors' processing: By means of reference gene primer amplification, nucleated cell counts were estimated. This table comes from immunoSEQ multiplex PCR, and its TCRdb copy is limited to in-frame clones, with some not included. D and trimming come from the DNA, and the V and J calls and clone size come from that table. The sample includes 250,000 to 350,000 clones, roughly nine tenths seen only once; the top ten take 5% to 7%. Sequenced input: peripheral blood. The receptor comes from a man younger than 35 who had recovered from COVID-19.

CDR3 coding DNA: TGTGCCAGTAGTTGGGCCAGTCGTAGCAATCAGCCCCAGCATTTT. This sequence encodes CASSWASRSNQPQHF. The rearrangement links TRBV19 to TRBJ1-5; no clear D gene. The CDR3 is 15 residues long. V was trimmed by 5 bases and J by 0 bases, leaving 11 bases between them. Looked up from germline, CDR1 is LNHDA and CDR2 is SQIVND (reference sequence). The full variable domain, in which reference TRBV19 and TRBJ1-5 provide the parts outside the CDR3, is DGGITQSPKYLFRKEGQNVTLSCEQNLNHDAMYWYRQDPGQGLRLIYYSQIVNDFQKGDIAEGYSVSREKKESFPLTVTSAQKNPTAFYLCASSWASRSNQPQHFGDGTRLSIL.